This T cell receptor beta chain was sequenced for a study of early T cells in non-severe SARS-CoV-2 infection. Study-level findings and limits: Matches to VDJdb favored anti-spike CD8 responses and missed private and CD4 specificities.

A single record per CDR3 protein comes from TCRdb applying MiXCR to the 5' RACE reads. The profile shows about 60,000 distinct CDR3 sequences, approximately 5.6% of them singletons. This clonotype was recorded at least ten times. Its matching antigen is unknown. Input material: whole blood. The receptor's source is an adult who was a healthcare worker with PCR-confirmed SARS-CoV-2 infection or an uninfected control (not recorded which).

CDR3 in amino acids: CASSPEDRSNTEAFF. The CDR3 region has the DNA TGCGCCAGCAGCCCCGAGGACAGGAGTAACACTGAAGCTTTCTTT. V is TRBV5-1 and J is TRBJ1-1, with 7 bases aligning to TRBD1. The length of the CDR3 is 15 residues. Germline CDR1 SGHRS, CDR2 YFSETQ. Germline trimming cut 4 bases from V and 2 bases from J; bases unmatched to any gene: 8.